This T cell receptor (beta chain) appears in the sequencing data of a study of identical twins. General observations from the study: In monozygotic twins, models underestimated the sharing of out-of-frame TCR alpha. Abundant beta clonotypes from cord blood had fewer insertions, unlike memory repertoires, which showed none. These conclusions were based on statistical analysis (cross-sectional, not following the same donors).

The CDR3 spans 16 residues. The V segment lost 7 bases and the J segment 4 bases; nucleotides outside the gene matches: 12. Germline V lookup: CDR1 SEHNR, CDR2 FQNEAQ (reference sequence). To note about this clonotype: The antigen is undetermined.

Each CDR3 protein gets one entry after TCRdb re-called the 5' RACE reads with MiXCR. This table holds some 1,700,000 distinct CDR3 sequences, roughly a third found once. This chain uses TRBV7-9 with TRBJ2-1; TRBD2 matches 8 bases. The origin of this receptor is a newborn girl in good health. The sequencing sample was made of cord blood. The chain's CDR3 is CASKERGGTIYNEQFF. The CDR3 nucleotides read TGTGCCAGCAAAGAACGGGGGGGAACAATTTACAATGAGCAGTTCTTC.